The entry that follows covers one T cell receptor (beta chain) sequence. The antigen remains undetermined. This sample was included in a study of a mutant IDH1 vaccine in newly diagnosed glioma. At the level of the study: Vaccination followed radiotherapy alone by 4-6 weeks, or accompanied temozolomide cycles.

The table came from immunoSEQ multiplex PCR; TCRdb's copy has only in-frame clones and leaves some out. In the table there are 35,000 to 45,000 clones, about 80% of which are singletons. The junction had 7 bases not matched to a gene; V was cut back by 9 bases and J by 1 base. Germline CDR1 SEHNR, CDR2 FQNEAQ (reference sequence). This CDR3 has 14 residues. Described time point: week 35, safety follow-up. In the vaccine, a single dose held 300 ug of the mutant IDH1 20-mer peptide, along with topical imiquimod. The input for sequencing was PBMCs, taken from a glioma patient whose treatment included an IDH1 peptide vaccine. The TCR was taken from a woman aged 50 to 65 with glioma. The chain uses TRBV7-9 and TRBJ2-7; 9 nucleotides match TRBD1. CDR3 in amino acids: CASETGQGSYEQYF. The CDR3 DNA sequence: TGTGCCAGTGAGACGGGACAGGGTTCCTACGAGCAGTACTTC.